The TCR beta chain under discussion was sequenced for a study of blood T cell repertoires in COVID-19. Study as a whole: COVID-19 samples from acute and convalescent phases originated in the United States, Italy and Spain.

Germline lookup yields CDR1 MNHEY and CDR2 SMNVEV (reference sequence). CDR3 length: 13 residues. V was clipped by 4 bases and J by 4 bases; unmatched bases: 4. TCRdb's copy holds only in-frame clones and misses some; the assay was immunoSEQ multiplex PCR. Of approximately 28,000 clones in the sample, around 92% were seen once. V is TRBV27 and J is TRBJ2-7, with 7 bases aligning to TRBD1. The clonotype originates from a human donor in a cohort sampled during active COVID-19. Sequenced sample: peripheral blood. The CDR3 coding sequence is TGTGCCAGCAGTTCCGGGGACAGATACGAGCAGTACTTC. As protein: CASSSGDRYEQYF.